This paragraph covers one TCR beta chain sequence. The sample holds a few counts of this clone. Its antigen remains undetermined. Base qualities are missing; no much larger clone stands one base away. The data stem from a study of control samples from healthy donors and cancer patients (dated by TCRdb to 2020 to 2022). The library was made by the immunoSEQ multiplex PCR assay. Sourced from immuneACCESS, this table was stored by TCRdb with only in-frame sequences that have V and J called. A share of the clones is absent; for the studies checked, an unresolved V gene accounts for under half, and the remainder has no known explanation. Present in this sample are tens of thousands of clones, about nine tenths of which were seen just once. Roughly 0.9% of the sample lies in the top ten. V has 4 bases trimmed and J has 0 bases trimmed; junction bases matching no gene number 7. Taken from cysteine to phenylalanine, the CDR3 has 16 residues. Only the CDR3 region is kept as DNA, spanning 48 bases read in frame from base 1. From a lookup of the germline V gene, CDR1 and CDR2 are LGHNA and YNFKEQ.

This TCR was recovered from a woman younger than 45 in good health. The sequencing input was blood. The V and J genes are TRBV4-2 and TRBJ1-1, and 8 bases in between align with TRBD1. The DNA sequence is given as TGTGCCAGCAGCCGAGATACAGGGGGGATGAACACTGAAGCTTTCTTT. Its amino acids are CASSRDTGGMNTEAFF.